This is a list of T cell receptor beta chains from one sample in a study of response to subunit inactivated influenza vaccine. TCRdb redid the calling of the RT-PCR reads with MiXCR, one entry per CDR3 protein. The sample contains around 200,000 distinct CDR3 sequences, 10% to 15% of which appear only once. The same specimen was also included in a second study, on T cells expressing NK-cell markers.

Sequences were derived from CD8+ T cells sorted from PBMCs, sampled less than 13 days after vaccination. These receptors originate from a man aged 45 to 65 who received an inactivated influenza vaccine. Both conserved end residues are part of each CDR3. Each record gives: J gene, D gene, V gene, clone size, CDR3 protein, CDR3 DNA. A D gene is named only where the DNA matches it firmly. Not all rows give a size; the values are once, few, many and, for expanded clones, a class.

TRBJ2-7 TRBD2 TRBV19 - CASSLAGASEQYF TGTGCCAGTAGTCTAGCGGGAGCGTCCGAGCAGTACTTC
TRBJ2-2 TRBD2 TRBV7-8 - CASSFSGLSTSRDVRELFF TGTGCCAGCAGCTTTTCTGGTCTGTCGACTAGCAGGGACGTCCGGGAGCTGTTTTTT
TRBJ2-7 TRBD1 TRBV29-1 - CSVEAQGQETYEQYF TGCAGCGTTGAAGCACAGGGACAGGAGACCTACGAGCAGTACTTC
TRBJ2-1 TRBD2 TRBV6-1 many CASSPGLAGSNEQFF TGTGCCAGCAGTCCGGGACTAGCGGGATCAAATGAGCAGTTCTTC
TRBJ1-2 - TRBV11-2 - CASSLARNYGYTF TGTGCCAGCAGCTTAGCGCGGAACTATGGCTACACCTTC
TRBJ2-5 - TRBV20-1 - CSARVGAQYF TGCAGTGCTAGAGTCGGGGCCCAGTACTTC
TRBJ2-1 TRBD2 TRBV9 - CASSVVSGGPSNEQFF TGTGCCAGCAGCGTAGTTTCGGGAGGGCCTAGTAATGAGCAGTTCTTC
TRBJ2-7 TRBD1 TRBV6-5 - CASSYLRQGGYEQYF TGTGCCAGCAGTTACCTGAGACAGGGGGGGTACGAGCAGTACTTC
TRBJ2-2 TRBD1 TRBV5-1 many CASSLDRGNTGELFF TGCGCCAGCAGCTTGGACAGGGGAAACACCGGGGAGCTGTTTTTT
TRBJ2-7 - TRBV30 few CAWRAWAGDSYEQYF TGTGCCTGGAGGGCGTGGGCAGGGGACTCCTACGAGCAGTACTTC
TRBJ2-7 - TRBV27 - CASSFRDKSYEQYF TGTGCCAGCAGTTTCCGGGACAAGTCCTACGAGCAGTACTTC
TRBJ2-3 - TRBV4-3 - CASSPWTGGSDTQYF TGCGCCAGCAGCCCATGGACTGGGGGTTCGGATACGCAGTATTTT
TRBJ2-7 TRBD1 TRBV7-2 - CASSSIWTAGGYEQYF TGTGCCAGCAGCTCCATCTGGACGGCAGGGGGCTACGAGCAGTACTTC
TRBJ1-4 - TRBV7-9 few CASRSPTNEKLFF TGTGCCAGCCGGAGCCCAACTAATGAAAAACTGTTTTTT
TRBJ1-2 - TRBV7-6 few CASSPRGGENDGYTF TGTGCCAGCAGCCCCCGGGGGGGGGAGAACGATGGCTACACCTTC
TRBJ1-1 TRBD1 TRBV7-9 few CASSLAGQGAGTEAFF TGTGCCAGCAGCTTAGCGGGACAGGGGGCTGGGACTGAAGCTTTCTTT
TRBJ2-2 - TRBV29-1 few CSARMIGTGELFF TGCAGCGCCCGGATGATCGGGACCGGGGAGCTGTTTTTT
TRBJ2-1 TRBD2 TRBV15 - CATSRDGTSGTPYNEQFF TGTGCCACCAGCAGAGATGGGACTAGCGGGACCCCCTACAATGAGCAGTTCTTC
TRBJ1-4 - TRBV10-1 - CASSEEIGENEKLFF TGCGCCAGCAGTGAGGAGATAGGAGAAAATGAAAAACTGTTTTTT
TRBJ2-1 TRBD2 TRBV3-1 - CASSHFSGPGYEQFF TGTGCCAGCAGCCACTTTAGCGGGCCCGGGTATGAGCAGTTCTTC
TRBJ2-3 - TRBV3-1 - CASRLDRAGLGDTQYF TGTGCCAGCAGACTCGACCGGGCCGGGTTGGGGGATACGCAGTATTTT
TRBJ2-7 - TRBV7-9 few CASSLTEGGYEQYF TGTGCCAGCAGCTTAACCGAGGGAGGCTACGAGCAGTACTTC
TRBJ1-1 - TRBV11-2 - CASSLAQGLDTEAFF TGTGCCAGCAGCTTAGCTCAGGGTTTGGACACTGAAGCTTTCTTT
TRBJ2-1 - TRBV7-9 - CASSLGPRGFNEQFF TGTGCCAGCAGCTTAGGTCCGAGAGGTTTCAATGAGCAGTTCTTC
TRBJ1-5 TRBD1 TRBV28 few CASSQLAWVEGAGQPQHF TGTGCCAGCAGTCAATTGGCTTGGGTAGAGGGGGCGGGTCAGCCCCAGCATTTT
TRBJ2-1 - TRBV11-1 - CASSPAAYNEQFF TGTGCCAGCAGCCCAGCGGCTTACAATGAGCAGTTCTTC
TRBJ2-7 - TRBV7-2 few CASSRLPPSEQYF TGTGCCAGCAGCAGACTACCCCCAAGCGAGCAGTACTTC
TRBJ2-1 TRBD2 TRBV10-2 - CASNSLAGDNEQFF TGCGCCAGCAATTCACTAGCGGGGGATAATGAGCAGTTCTTC
TRBJ2-3 - TRBV19 - CASSIDGNVADTQYF TGTGCCAGTAGTATAGATGGGAATGTTGCAGATACGCAGTATTTT
TRBJ2-2 - TRBV12-3/TRBV12-4 many CASSSAAPGPGELFF TGTGCCAGCAGCTCCGCGGCCCCGGGTCCCGGGGAGCTGTTTTTT
TRBJ1-2 TRBD1 TRBV6-1 many CASSGGTAFSTYGYTF TGTGCCAGCAGCGGAGGGACAGCCTTTAGCACCTATGGCTACACCTTC
TRBJ2-7 - TRBV6-1 few CASSPTVQLSYEQYF TGTGCCAGCAGCCCAACTGTTCAGCTTTCCTACGAGCAGTACTTC
TRBJ2-2 - TRBV10-3 few CAIRVGDTGELFF TGTGCCATCCGGGTGGGGGACACCGGGGAGCTGTTTTTT
TRBJ2-1 TRBD2 TRBV24-1 many CATSDLPGLAGKNEQFF TGTGCCACCAGTGATTTGCCCGGACTAGCGGGGAAAAATGAGCAGTTCTTC
TRBJ2-2 - TRBV29-1 many CSVGPLANTGELFF TGCAGCGTTGGCCCTCTCGCGAACACCGGGGAGCTGTTTTTT
TRBJ2-4 - TRBV12-3/TRBV12-4 few CASSFGSLAKNIQYF TGTGCCAGCAGTTTTGGCTCCCTAGCCAAAAACATTCAGTACTTC
TRBJ1-5 - TRBV20-1 - CSAFDWQATYSNQPQHF TGCAGTGCTTTCGATTGGCAGGCGACTTATAGCAATCAGCCCCAGCATTTT
TRBJ1-1 - TRBV12-3/TRBV12-4 few CASSPFNGNTEAFF TGTGCCAGCAGCCCCTTTAACGGAAACACTGAAGCTTTCTTT
TRBJ2-1 - TRBV5-1 - CASSTNWPLGDEQFF TGCGCCAGCAGCACAAACTGGCCCTTAGGCGATGAGCAGTTCTTC
TRBJ2-7 - TRBV27 few CASSFGTPYEQYF TGTGCCAGCAGTTTTGGGACACCCTACGAGCAGTACTTC
TRBJ1-6 - TRBV28 - CASRKKANSPLHF TGTGCCAGCAGAAAAAAGGCGAATTCACCCCTCCACTTT